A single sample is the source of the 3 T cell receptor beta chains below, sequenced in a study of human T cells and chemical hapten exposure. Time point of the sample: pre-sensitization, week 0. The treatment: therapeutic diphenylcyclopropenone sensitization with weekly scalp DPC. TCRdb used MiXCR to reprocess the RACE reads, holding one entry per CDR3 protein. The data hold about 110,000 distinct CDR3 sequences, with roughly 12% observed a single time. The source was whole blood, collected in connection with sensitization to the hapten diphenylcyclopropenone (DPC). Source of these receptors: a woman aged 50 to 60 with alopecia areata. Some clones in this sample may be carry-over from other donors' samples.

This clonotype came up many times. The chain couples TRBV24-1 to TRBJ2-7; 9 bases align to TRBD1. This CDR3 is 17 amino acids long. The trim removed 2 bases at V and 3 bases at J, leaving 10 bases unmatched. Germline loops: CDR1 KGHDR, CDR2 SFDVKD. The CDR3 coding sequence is TGTGCCACCAGTGATTATCCGGACAGGGGAGGACTCTACGAGCAGTACTTC. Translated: CATSDYPDRGGLYEQYF.

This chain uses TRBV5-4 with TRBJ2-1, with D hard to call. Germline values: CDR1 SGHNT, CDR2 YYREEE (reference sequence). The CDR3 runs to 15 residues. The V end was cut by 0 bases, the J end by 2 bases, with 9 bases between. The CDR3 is CASSLARQPYNEQFF. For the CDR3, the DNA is TGTGCCAGCAGCTTGGCTCGGCAGCCCTACAATGAGCAGTTCTTC.

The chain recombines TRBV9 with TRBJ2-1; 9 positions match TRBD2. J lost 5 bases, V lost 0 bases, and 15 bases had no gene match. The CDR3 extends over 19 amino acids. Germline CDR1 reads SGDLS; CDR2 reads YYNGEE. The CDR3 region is CASSVVKGGRAGRDNEQFF. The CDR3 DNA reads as TGTGCCAGCAGCGTAGTTAAGGGCGGGAGGGCCGGCCGCGACAATGAGCAGTTCTTC.